The entry below gives a single T cell receptor beta chain sequence along with its context. The sample originates from a study of cytomegalovirus exposure and HLA in healthy donors. Germline lookup yields CDR1 LNHDA and CDR2 SQIVND (reference sequence). The CDR3 spans 15 residues. V was pared by 11 bases and J by 6 bases, with 23 bases between. Use of 60 Vbeta and 13 Jbeta primers characterized the PCR. Assay: immunoSEQ multiplex PCR; the TCRdb copy retains only in-frame clones and omits some. The repertoire holds approximately 150,000 clones, with around 80% as singletons. This clonotype was sampled from a man aged 18 to 35 in good health and CMV-seropositive. The source material was PBMCs. The chain has TRBV19 and TRBJ1-5, with D maybe TRBD1 (5 bases). The CDR3 sequence is CAARESGRVSQPQHF. In DNA form, the CDR3 reads TGTGCCGCCCGGGAGTCGGGCAGGGTCAGTCAGCCCCAGCATTTT.